The 20 T cell receptor beta chains reported below all come from one sample, sequenced in a study of T cell repertoires in cytomegalovirus infection. TCRdb ran MiXCR on the reads and lists one entry per CDR3 protein. Of some 940,000 distinct CDR3 sequences listed, under 40% are singletons. Antigens of these TCRs are unknown. The material sequenced was cultured CD8+ T cells from PBMCs, taken from culture after CMV antigen stimulation. Every receptor here comes from a human donor in good health (CMV status not recorded). Some clones in this sample may be carry-over from other donors' samples.

The chain combines TRBV12-3 or TRBV12-4 with TRBJ1-2; the match to TRBD1 covers 11 bases. After removal of 3 bases from V and 6 bases from J, the junction contained 9 bases not matched to a gene. This CDR3 contains 16 residues. The CDR3 sequence: CASSFQPDRGRNGYTF. DNA of the CDR3: TGTGCCAGCAGTTTTCAGCCGGACAGGGGGCGAAATGGCTACACCTTC.

The chain joins TRBV28 to TRBJ2-3, with a tentative D call TRBD1 (6 bases). This CDR3 is 16 amino acids long. Per the germline V gene, CDR1 is MDHEN and CDR2 is SYDVKM. V was clipped by 3 bases and J by 0 bases, with 13 bases between them. CDR3 sequence reads: CASSLGAVTSTDTQYF. The CDR3 bases are TGTGCCAGCAGTTTGGGGGCGGTGACAAGCACAGATACGCAGTATTTT.

This clonotype occurred many times. The chain couples TRBV7-2 to TRBJ1-1, with TRBD1 as a possible D gene (6 bases). The CDR3 runs 13 residues. Looked up from germline, CDR1 is SGHTA and CDR2 is FQGNSA. Between the trimmed V and J ends, which lost 5 bases and 4 bases, there was a span of 11 bases. The CDR3 sequence is CASSLTGLTEAFF. CDR3 bases: TGTGCCAGCAGCCTGACAGGCCTCACTGAAGCTTTCTTT.

This clonotype showed up just a few times. The chain couples TRBV20-1 to TRBJ2-7; D is unresolved. Deletions cut 3 bases from V and 3 bases from J, with 12 bases between. Germline CDR1 DFQATT, CDR2 SNEGSKA (reference sequence). This CDR3 is 13 amino acids long. CDR3 residues: CSARGYLNYEQYF. DNA of the CDR3: TGCAGTGCTAGGGGGTACTTAAACTACGAGCAGTACTTC.

This clonotype was observed a handful of times. The rearrangement joins TRBV20-1 to TRBJ2-1, with D uncertain. Germline CDR1 is DFQATT and CDR2 is SNEGSKA (reference sequence). The CDR3 has 15 amino acids. V was cut by 3 bases and J by 0 bases, with 12 bases left in between. CDR3 amino acids: CSARYGMSSYNEQFF. The DNA for the CDR3 is TGCAGTGCTAGGTATGGGATGAGCTCCTACAATGAGCAGTTCTTC.

CDR3 sequence: CASTPLVGRGHPQHF. The CDR3 nucleotides are TGTGCCAGCACCCCCCTGGTGGGCAGGGGGCACCCCCAGCATTTT. The chain has TRBV7-2 and TRBJ1-5; the match to TRBD1 covers 8 bases. Germline V CDR1 and CDR2: SGHTA, FQGNSA. The V gene end was trimmed by 7 bases and the J gene end by 10 bases; junction bases not matched to a gene: 15. The CDR3 has 15 residues.

This clonotype appeared a few times. The rearrangement uses TRBV6-5 and TRBJ1-5; D uncertain. Trimming left V 0 bases short and J 4 bases short, with 7 bases between. CDR3 length: 14 residues. Germline-derived CDR1 and CDR2 are MNHEY and SVGAGI. The CDR3 coding sequence is TGTGCCAGCAGTTACTCGATCGGGAATCAGCCCCAGCATTTT. It is translated as CASSYSIGNQPQHF.

Details on this clonotype: The junction and the germline gene differ at one end; a read error may be behind it. The chain combines TRBV27 with TRBJ2-1; TRBD2 matches 7 bases. This CDR3 comprises 16 residues. Germline V gene data show CDR1 as MNHEY and CDR2 as SMNVEV (reference sequence). The CDR3 bases are TGTGCCAGCGGTTTATTGGGGGGGGGATCCTACAATGAGCAGTTCTTC. It encodes CASGLLGGGSYNEQFF.

This clonotype has a handful of counts. The V gene is TRBV7-8, the J gene TRBJ2-7, with D possibly being TRBD1 (6 bases). In germline, CDR1 is SGHVS, CDR2 FQNEAQ. This CDR3 has 14 residues. V was pared by 4 bases and J by 0 bases, with 10 bases between. CDR3: CASSSDSVSYEQYF. The CDR3 DNA is TGTGCCAGCAGCTCGGACAGCGTCTCCTACGAGCAGTACTTC.

This clonotype was seen a few times. The chain employs TRBV19 and TRBJ2-1, with 10 bases that match TRBD1. The CDR3 has 17 amino acids. Germline values: CDR1 LNHDA, CDR2 SQIVND (reference sequence). V was pared by 9 bases and J by 7 bases, with 18 bases of the junction left unmatched. The CDR3 DNA is TGTGCCAGCGAAGAGGGCGTCGGGACAGGGGCTTGGAATGAGCAGTTCTTC. Its translation is CASEEGVGTGAWNEQFF. Supplemented by reference TRBV19 and TRBJ2-1, the full variable domain reads DGGITQSPKYLFRKEGQNVTLSCEQNLNHDAMYWYRQDPGQGLRLIYYSQIVNDFQKGDIAEGYSVSREKKESFPLTVTSAQKNPTAFYLCASEEGVGTGAWNEQFFGPGTRLTVL.

Many counts were recorded for this clonotype. The chain uses TRBV7-6 and TRBJ2-1; maybe TRBD1 (6 bases). CDR3 length equals 14 residues. Germline-derived CDR1 and CDR2 are SGHVS and FNYEAQ. Trimming pared 2 bases from V and 10 bases from J, leaving 15 bases between. Written as DNA, the CDR3 is TGTGCCAGCAGCTTACGGCAGGTTAGGGGGGAGCAGTTCTTC. Residues: CASSLRQVRGEQFF.

This clonotype came up a few times. The chain uses TRBV7-6 and TRBJ1-2; D call uncertain. Germline V CDR1 and CDR2: SGHVS, FNYEAQ. Trimming cost V 1 base and J 4 bases, with 7 bases left between them. CDR3 size: 13 residues. The CDR3 region has the DNA TGTGCCAGCAGCTTAGAGGTAGCCTATGGCTACACCTTC. Encoded protein: CASSLEVAYGYTF.

This clonotype was seen at least ten times. This chain links TRBV7-2 with TRBJ2-2, with D tentatively TRBD1 or TRBD2 (5 bases each). V lost 0 bases to trimming and J lost 5 bases, with 10 bases between them. The CDR3 runs to 15 residues. From germline, CDR1 is SGHTA and CDR2 FQGNSA. CDR3 loop: CASSLAPGSTGELFF. CDR3 DNA sequence: TGTGCCAGCAGCTTAGCGCCAGGGAGTACCGGGGAGCTGTTTTTT.

This clonotype was recorded once. The chain employs TRBV27 and TRBJ1-6; D remains unclear. The germline CDR1 and CDR2 sequences are MNHEY and SMNVEV (reference sequence). V was cut by 8 bases and J by 12 bases, with 8 bases left in between. The CDR3 is made up of 10 amino acids. CDR3 amino acids: CASGGLPLHF. CDR3 coding DNA: TGTGCCAGCGGCGGACTACCCCTCCACTTT.

This clonotype was picked up a small number of times. The genes are TRBV19 and TRBJ2-7; D assignment may be TRBD1 or TRBD2 (5 bases each). V gave up 5 bases and J gave up 3 bases, with 14 bases separating them. Per germline, CDR1 LNHDA and CDR2 SQIVND (reference sequence). The CDR3 is 14 amino acids. CDR3 amino acids: CASSAAGTNYEQYF. Here the CDR3 DNA reads TGTGCCAGTAGTGCAGCCGGGACCAACTACGAGCAGTACTTC.

This CDR3 is CASSGGLNTDTQYF. CDR3 coding DNA: TGTGCCAGCAGTGGGGGCCTGAACACAGATACGCAGTATTTT. The chain links TRBV6-1 to TRBJ2-3, with a weak D call TRBD1 (5 bases). The CDR3 loop spans 14 amino acids. V dropped 4 bases and J dropped 2 bases, with 10 bases sitting between them. CDR1 is MNHNS and CDR2 is SASEGT in the germline V gene.

This clonotype was counted a few times. V gene TRBV7-3 combines with J gene TRBJ2-5; D perhaps matches TRBD1 (6 bases). Trimming pared 4 bases from V and 0 bases from J, leaving 18 bases between. Germline values: CDR1 SGHTA, CDR2 FQGTGA. CDR3 length: 17 residues. The CDR3: CASSSPEGGDYQETQYF. CDR3 coding DNA: TGTGCCAGCAGCTCCCCGGAAGGGGGAGATTACCAAGAGACCCAGTACTTC.

This clonotype came up a few times. The rearrangement uses TRBV4-2 and TRBJ1-2; D ambiguous. The CDR3 totals 13 residues. V shed 1 base and J shed 1 base, with 4 bases lying between them. Germline CDR1 LGHNA, CDR2 YNFKEQ. CDR3 nucleotides: TGTGCCAGCAGCCAAGGGGATAACTATGGCTACACCTTC. This codes for CASSQGDNYGYTF.

This clonotype turned up a few times. The chain couples TRBV15 to TRBJ2-5, with 8 bases lining up with TRBD1. The CDR3 is made up of 15 amino acids. The ends lost 3 bases at V and 2 bases at J; junction bases unmatched: 5. Germline CDR1 is LNHNV and CDR2 is YYDKDF (reference sequence). The CDR3 protein is CATSSLRGRQETQYF. For the CDR3, the DNA is TGTGCCACCAGCAGTCTCAGGGGGCGTCAAGAGACCCAGTACTTC.

The chain is built from TRBV5-4 and TRBJ2-1; 7 positions agree with TRBD2. Germline loops: CDR1 SGHNT, CDR2 YYREEE (reference sequence). The CDR3 has 18 residues. The junction had 20 bases not matched to a gene; V was cut back by 2 bases and J by 9 bases. The chain's CDR3 is CASSLTPNPGGEEVEQFF. For the CDR3, the DNA is TGTGCCAGCAGCTTAACCCCAAATCCGGGGGGTGAGGAGGTTGAGCAGTTCTTC.